This TCR beta chain emerged from a study of T-cell memory formation after mild COVID-19. Germline V gene lookup returns CDR1 SGHVS and CDR2 FNYEAQ. This CDR3 is built from 15 residues. Trimming shortened V by 5 bases and J by 6 bases, and 16 bases separated the two germline ends. This clonotype was seen only a few times. The antigen remains undetermined. After 5'RACE with constant-segment primers, TCR alpha and TCR beta cDNA libraries carrying sample barcodes and UMIs were obtained. TCRdb itself ran the 5' RACE reads through MiXCR, one entry per CDR3 protein. This table holds roughly 52,000 distinct CDR3 sequences, around 9.5% found once. Study-level points and caveats: Later expanders leaned CD4+, whereas day 15 to 85 contracting clones were balanced CD4/CD8. Researchers could not confirm that second-wave clones peaking on day 37 targeted SARS-CoV-2.

This clonotype was obtained from a man between 18 and 35 years old who had mild COVID-19 (a few samples of this study predate the infection). Cell type and time point are not known. Source material: PBMCs or a T cell subset sorted from them (not recorded which). The rearrangement links TRBV7-6 to TRBJ2-2, with TRBD2 as a possible D gene (6 bases). The CDR3 DNA follows: TGTGCCAGCAGCGCCTGGGGGGACCTTCCCGGGGAGCTGTTTTTT. Protein product: CASSAWGDLPGELFF.